Given below is one T cell receptor beta chain in context. The antigen is unknown. cDNA serving as the sequencing template came from extracted, reverse transcribed RNA. Produced via immunoSEQ multiplex PCR; TCRdb's table is partial and in-frame only. This table has about 200,000 clones, roughly 56% appearing once. V was cut by 0 bases and J by 2 bases, with 11 bases left in between. Germline V gives CDR1 SGDLS, CDR2 YYNGEE. The CDR3 is made up of 16 amino acids. These data are taken from a study of CD8+ T cells in alopecia areata. Points from the study as a whole: An increase in clonality over normal scalp was evident in lesional scalp, especially alopecia totalis/universalis.

The source is a human donor in good health. The rearrangement links TRBV9 to TRBJ2-2, with D possibly matching TRBD1 (6 bases). Specimen: CD8+ T cells sorted from blood. This CDR3 is CASSVASRGNTGELFF. As DNA, the CDR3 is TGTGCCAGCAGCGTAGCTAGCAGGGGCAACACCGGGGAGCTGTTTTTT.